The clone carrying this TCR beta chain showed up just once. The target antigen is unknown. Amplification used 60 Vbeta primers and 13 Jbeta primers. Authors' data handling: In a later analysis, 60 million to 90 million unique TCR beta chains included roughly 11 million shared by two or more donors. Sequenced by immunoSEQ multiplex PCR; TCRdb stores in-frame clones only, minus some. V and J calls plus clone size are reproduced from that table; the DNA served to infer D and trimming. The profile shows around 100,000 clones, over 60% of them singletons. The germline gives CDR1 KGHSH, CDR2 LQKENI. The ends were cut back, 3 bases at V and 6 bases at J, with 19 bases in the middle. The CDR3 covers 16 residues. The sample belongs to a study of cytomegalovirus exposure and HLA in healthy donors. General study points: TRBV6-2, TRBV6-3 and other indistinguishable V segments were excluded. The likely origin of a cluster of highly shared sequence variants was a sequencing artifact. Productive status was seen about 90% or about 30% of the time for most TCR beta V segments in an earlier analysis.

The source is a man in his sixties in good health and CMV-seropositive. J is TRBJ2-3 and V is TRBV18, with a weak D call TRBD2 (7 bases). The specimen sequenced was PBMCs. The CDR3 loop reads CASSPLEPGGRDTQYF. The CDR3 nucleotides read TGTGCCAGCTCACCCCTGGAGCCGGGGGGCCGGGATACGCAGTATTTT.